A selection of T cell receptor beta chains follows, all from one sample in a study of blood T cells in healthy people across ages. TCRdb re-analysed the 5' RACE reads in MiXCR, keeping a single row per CDR3 protein. The sample shows roughly 2 million distinct CDR3 sequences, around 48% of them seen only once. Sequencing was done on a sample of blood. All receptors derive from a woman aged 35 to 49 in good health. Both conserved end residues are part of each CDR3.

j_call v_call cdr3_aa
TRBJ2-1 TRBV2 CASSATVNNEQFF
TRBJ2-1 TRBV4-3 CASSQDIGQDNEQFF
TRBJ2-6 TRBV2 CASRGTGEDVLTF
TRBJ1-2 TRBV10-2 CASSEGQWGGYTF
TRBJ2-7 TRBV7-6 CASSPNVAGNSYEQYF
TRBJ1-1 TRBV11-2 CASSVGQGSVQAFF
TRBJ2-1 TRBV7-2 CASSLARETQFF
TRBJ2-1 TRBV28 CASRLQGASSYNEQFF
TRBJ2-1 TRBV11-1 CASSLVWGSGNEQFF
TRBJ2-5 TRBV7-9 CASSRQGAQYF
TRBJ1-2 TRBV4-3 CASSQAGTAEDGYTF
TRBJ1-4 TRBV20-1 CSATGTGNEKLFF
TRBJ2-1 TRBV20-1 CSARELDRSSYNEQFF
TRBJ2-5 TRBV10-3 CAISEPGQVPSSQETQYF
TRBJ2-1 TRBV9 CASSDGETRDYNEQFF
TRBJ2-5 TRBV20-1 CSVQGTSRQETQYF
TRBJ2-6 TRBV7-2 CASSFPGLASGANVLTF
TRBJ1-5 TRBV6-2/TRBV6-3 CASTARGLSNQPQHF
TRBJ2-1 TRBV4-3 CTSSQESGGPYNEQFF
TRBJ1-2 TRBV20-1 CSARASQGAYGYTF
TRBJ2-1 TRBV11-2 CASSLFQGASNEQFF
TRBJ2-5 TRBV7-6 CASSLGQAKGQETQYF
TRBJ1-1 TRBV29-1 CSGQGNPEAFF
TRBJ2-1 TRBV20-1 CSARDTLRGANNEQFF
TRBJ2-5 TRBV7-8 CATLAGGEETQYF
TRBJ2-3 TRBV12-3/TRBV12-4 CASSPPLTSGGADTQYF
TRBJ1-5 TRBV7-2 CASSFRGYSNQPQHF
TRBJ2-4 TRBV6-2/TRBV6-3 CATKPPGVIHIQYF
TRBJ2-3 TRBV6-6 CASRLTQGNTDTQYF
TRBJ2-6 TRBV2 CAIEDGASGANVLTF
TRBJ2-3 TRBV10-3 CATATSGGSTSTDTQYF
TRBJ1-2 TRBV4-3 CASSQEPAGDGYTF
TRBJ2-3 TRBV5-1 CASSLGGGGGTDTQYF
TRBJ1-5 TRBV11-1 CASSADRGGNQPQHF
- TRBV6-2/TRBV6-3 CASSYVGTSQETQYF